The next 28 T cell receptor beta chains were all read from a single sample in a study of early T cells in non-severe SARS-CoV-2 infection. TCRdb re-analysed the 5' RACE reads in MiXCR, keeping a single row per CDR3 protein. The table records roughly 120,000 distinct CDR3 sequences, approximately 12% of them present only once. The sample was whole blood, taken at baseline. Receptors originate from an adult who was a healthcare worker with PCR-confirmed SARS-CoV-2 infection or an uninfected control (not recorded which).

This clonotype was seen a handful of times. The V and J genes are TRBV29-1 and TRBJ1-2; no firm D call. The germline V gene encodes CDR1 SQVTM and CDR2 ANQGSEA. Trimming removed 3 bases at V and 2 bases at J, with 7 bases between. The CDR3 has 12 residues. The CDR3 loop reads CSVDWQNYGYTF. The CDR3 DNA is TGCAGCGTTGACTGGCAGAACTATGGCTACACCTTC.

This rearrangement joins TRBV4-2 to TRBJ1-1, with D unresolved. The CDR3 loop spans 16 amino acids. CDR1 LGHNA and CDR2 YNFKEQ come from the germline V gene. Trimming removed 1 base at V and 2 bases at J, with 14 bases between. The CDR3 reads CASSQVKVQLNTEAFF. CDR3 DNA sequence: TGTGCCAGCAGCCAAGTTAAGGTACAGCTAAACACTGAAGCTTTCTTT.

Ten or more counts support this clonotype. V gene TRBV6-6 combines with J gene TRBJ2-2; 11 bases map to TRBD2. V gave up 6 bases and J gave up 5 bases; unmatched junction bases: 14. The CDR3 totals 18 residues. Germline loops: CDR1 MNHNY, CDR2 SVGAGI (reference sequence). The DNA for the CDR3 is TGTGCCAGCAGCGTGACTAGCGGGACACCCTACCCAACCGGGGAGCTGTTTTTT. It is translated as CASSVTSGTPYPTGELFF.

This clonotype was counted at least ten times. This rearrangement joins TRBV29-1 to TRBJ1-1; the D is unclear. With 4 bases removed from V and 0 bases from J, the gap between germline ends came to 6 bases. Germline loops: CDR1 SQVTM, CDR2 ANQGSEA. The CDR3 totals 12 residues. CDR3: CSVGVMNTEAFF. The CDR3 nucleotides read TGCAGCGTTGGTGTCATGAACACTGAAGCTTTCTTT.

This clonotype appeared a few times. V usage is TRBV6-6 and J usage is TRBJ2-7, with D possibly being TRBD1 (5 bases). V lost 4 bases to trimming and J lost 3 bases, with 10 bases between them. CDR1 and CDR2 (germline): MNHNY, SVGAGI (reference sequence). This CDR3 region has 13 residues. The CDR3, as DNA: TGTGCCAGCAGTTTCCCACAGGACTACGAGCAGTACTTC. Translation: CASSFPQDYEQYF.

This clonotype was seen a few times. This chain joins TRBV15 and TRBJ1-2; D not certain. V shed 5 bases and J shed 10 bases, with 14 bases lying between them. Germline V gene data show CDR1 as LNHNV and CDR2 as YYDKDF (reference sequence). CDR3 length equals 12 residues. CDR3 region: CATSLVLGIYTF. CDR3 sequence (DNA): TGTGCCACCAGCCTCGTTTTGGGGATCTACACCTTC. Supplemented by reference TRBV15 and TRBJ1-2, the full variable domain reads DAMVIQNPRYQVTQFGKPVTLSCSQTLNHNVMYWYQQKSSQAPKLLFHYYDKDFNNEADTPDNFQSRRPNTSFCFLDIRSPGLGDTAMYLCATSLVLGIYTFGSGTRLTVV.

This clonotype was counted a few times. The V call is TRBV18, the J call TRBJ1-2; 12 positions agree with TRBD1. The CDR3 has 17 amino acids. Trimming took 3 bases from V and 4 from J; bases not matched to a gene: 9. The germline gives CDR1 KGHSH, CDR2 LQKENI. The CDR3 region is CASSPGGTGGISYGYTF. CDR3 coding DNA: TGTGCCAGCTCACCGGGAGGGACAGGGGGCATCAGCTATGGCTACACCTTC.

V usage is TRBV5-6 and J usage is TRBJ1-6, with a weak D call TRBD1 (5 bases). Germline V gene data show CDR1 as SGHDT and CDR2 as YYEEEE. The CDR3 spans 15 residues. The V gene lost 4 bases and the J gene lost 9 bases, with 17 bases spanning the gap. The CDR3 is CASSRDSASGSPLHF. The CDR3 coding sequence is TGTGCCAGCAGCCGGGACTCTGCATCTGGTTCACCCCTCCACTTT.

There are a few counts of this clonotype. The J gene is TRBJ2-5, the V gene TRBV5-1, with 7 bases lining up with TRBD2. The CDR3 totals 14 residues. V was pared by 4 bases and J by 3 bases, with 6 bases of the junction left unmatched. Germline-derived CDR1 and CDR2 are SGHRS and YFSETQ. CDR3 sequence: CASSHGTTEETQYF. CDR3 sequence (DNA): TGCGCCAGCAGCCACGGGACTACCGAAGAGACCCAGTACTTC.

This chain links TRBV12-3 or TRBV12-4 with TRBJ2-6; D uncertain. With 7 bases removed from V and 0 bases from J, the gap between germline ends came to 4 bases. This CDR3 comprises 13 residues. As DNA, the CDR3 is TGTGCCAGCAAAACCTCTGGGGCCAACGTCCTGACTTTC. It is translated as CASKTSGANVLTF.

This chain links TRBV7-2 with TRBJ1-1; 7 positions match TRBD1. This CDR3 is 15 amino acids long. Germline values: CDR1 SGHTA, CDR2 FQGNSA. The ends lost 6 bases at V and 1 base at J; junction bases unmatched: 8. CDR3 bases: TGTGCCAGCAGTTCTGTGACAGGGCAGAACACTGAAGCTTTCTTT. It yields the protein CASSSVTGQNTEAFF.

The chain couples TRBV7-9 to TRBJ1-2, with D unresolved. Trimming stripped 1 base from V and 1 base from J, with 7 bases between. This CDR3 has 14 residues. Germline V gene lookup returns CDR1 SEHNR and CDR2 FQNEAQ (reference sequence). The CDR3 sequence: CASSLVAHNYGYTF. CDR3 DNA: TGTGCCAGCAGCTTAGTAGCGCATAACTATGGCTACACCTTC.

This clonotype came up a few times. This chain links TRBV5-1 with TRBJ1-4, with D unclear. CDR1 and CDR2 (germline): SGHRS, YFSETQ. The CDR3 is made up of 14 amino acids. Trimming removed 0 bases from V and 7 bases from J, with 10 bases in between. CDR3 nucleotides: TGCGCCAGCAGCTTGGATTCGGAGGGTGAAAAACTGTTTTTT. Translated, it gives CASSLDSEGEKLFF.

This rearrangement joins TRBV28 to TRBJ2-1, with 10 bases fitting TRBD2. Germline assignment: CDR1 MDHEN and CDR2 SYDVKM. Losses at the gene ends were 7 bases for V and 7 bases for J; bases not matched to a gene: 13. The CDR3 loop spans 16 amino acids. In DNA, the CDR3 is TGTGCCAGCACCGTAAAGCTAGCGGGAGTGGGGAATGAGCAGTTCTTC. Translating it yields CASTVKLAGVGNEQFF.

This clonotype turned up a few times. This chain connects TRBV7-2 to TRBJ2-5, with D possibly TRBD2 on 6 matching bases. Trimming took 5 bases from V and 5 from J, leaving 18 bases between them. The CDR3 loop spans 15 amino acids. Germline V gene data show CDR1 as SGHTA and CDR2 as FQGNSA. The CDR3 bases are TGTGCCAGCAGCACATTCGGGGGTCCGACGGAGACCCAGTACTTC. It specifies CASSTFGGPTETQYF.

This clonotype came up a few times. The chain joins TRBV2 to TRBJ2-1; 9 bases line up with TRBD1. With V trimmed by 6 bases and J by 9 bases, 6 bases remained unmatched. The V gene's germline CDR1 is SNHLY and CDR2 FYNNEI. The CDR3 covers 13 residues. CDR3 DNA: TGTGCCAGCAGGAGGGGACAGGGCAGTGAGCAGTTCTTC. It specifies CASRRGQGSEQFF.

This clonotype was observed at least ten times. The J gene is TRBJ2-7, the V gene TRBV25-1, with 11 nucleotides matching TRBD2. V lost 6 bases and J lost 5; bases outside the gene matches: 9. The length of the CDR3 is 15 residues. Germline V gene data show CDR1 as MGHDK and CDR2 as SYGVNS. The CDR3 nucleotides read TGTGCCAGCAGACCCACTAGCGGGAGTTCGAACGAGCAGTACTTC. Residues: CASRPTSGSSNEQYF.

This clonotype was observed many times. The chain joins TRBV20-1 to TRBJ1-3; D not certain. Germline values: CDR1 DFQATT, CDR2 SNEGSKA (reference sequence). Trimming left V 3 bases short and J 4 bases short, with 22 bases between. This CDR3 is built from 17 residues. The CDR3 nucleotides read TGCAGTGCTAGTCCCGGAGGCTCCCGGTCGTCCGGAAACACCATATATTTT. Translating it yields CSASPGGSRSSGNTIYF.

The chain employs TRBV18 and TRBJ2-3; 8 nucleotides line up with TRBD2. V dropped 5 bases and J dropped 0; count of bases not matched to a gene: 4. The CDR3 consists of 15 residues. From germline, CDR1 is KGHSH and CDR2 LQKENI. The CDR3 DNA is TGTGCCAGCTCATCCGCGGGGGGTAGCACAGATACGCAGTATTTT. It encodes CASSSAGGSTDTQYF.

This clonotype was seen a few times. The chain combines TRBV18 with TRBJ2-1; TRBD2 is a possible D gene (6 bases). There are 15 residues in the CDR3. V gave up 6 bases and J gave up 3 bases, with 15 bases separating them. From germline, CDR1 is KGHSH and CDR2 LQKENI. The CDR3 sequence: CASSPFGSHYNEQFF. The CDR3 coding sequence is TGTGCCAGCTCCCCGTTCGGGAGCCACTACAATGAGCAGTTCTTC.

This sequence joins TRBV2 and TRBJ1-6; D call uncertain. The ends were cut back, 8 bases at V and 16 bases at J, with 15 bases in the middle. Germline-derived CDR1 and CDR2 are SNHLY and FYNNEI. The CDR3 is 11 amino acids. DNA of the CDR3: TGTGCCAGCTCCCAGAGCTTCAGGCTCCACTTT. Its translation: CASSQSFRLHF. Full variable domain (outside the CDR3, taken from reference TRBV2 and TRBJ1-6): EPEVTQTPSHQVTQMGQEVILRCVPISNHLYFYWYRQILGQKVEFLVSFYNNEISEKSEIFDDQFSVERPDGSNFTLKIRSTKLEDSAMYFCASSQSFRLHFGNGTRLTVT.

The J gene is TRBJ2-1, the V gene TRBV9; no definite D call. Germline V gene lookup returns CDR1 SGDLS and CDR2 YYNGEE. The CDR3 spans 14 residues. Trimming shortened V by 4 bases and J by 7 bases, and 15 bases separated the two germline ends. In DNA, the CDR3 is TGTGCCAGCAGCCCCCAGCTGGCGCGGAATGAGCAGTTCTTC. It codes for CASSPQLARNEQFF. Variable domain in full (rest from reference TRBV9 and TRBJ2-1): DSGVTQTPKHLITATGQRVTLRCSPRSGDLSVYWYQQSLDQGLQFLIQYYNGEERAKGNILERFSAQQFPDLHSELNLSSLELGDSALYFCASSPQLARNEQFFGPGTRLTVL.

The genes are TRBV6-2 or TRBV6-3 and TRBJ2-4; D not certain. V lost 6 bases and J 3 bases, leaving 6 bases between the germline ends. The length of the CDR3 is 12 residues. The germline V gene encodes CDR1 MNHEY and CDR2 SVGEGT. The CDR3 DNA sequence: TGTGCCAGCAGCCATGGCAAAAACATTCAGTACTTC. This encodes CASSHGKNIQYF.

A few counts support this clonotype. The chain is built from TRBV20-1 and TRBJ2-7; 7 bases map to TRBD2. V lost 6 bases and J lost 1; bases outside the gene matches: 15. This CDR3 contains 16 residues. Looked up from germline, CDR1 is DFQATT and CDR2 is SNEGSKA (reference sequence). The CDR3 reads CSAPLGAGTGSYEQYF. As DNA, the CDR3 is TGCAGTGCCCCACTTGGAGCGGGAACAGGTTCCTACGAGCAGTACTTC.

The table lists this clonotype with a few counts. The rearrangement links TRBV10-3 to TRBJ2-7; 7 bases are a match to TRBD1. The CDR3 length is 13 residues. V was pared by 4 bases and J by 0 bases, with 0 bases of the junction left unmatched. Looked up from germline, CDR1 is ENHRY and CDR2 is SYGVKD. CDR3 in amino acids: CAISGDSSYEQYF. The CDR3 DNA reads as TGTGCCATCAGTGGGGACAGCTCCTACGAGCAGTACTTC.

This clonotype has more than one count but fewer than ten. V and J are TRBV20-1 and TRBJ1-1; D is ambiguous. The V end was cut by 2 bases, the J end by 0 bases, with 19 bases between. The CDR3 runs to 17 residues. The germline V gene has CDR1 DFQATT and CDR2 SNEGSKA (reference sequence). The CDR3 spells CSARPPGRYILNTEAFF. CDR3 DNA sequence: TGCAGTGCTAGACCTCCCGGGAGGTATATCTTGAACACTGAAGCTTTCTTT.

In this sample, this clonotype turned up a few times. The CDR3 DNA is TGCAGTGCTAGCACGGGGGTCGTTCGCACTGAAGCTTTCTTT. This sequence encodes CSASTGVVRTEAFF. V and J are TRBV20-1 and TRBJ1-1; a possible D gene is TRBD1 (5 bases). This CDR3 spans 14 amino acids. The germline V and J ends were trimmed by 3 bases and 4 bases, with 15 bases remaining between them. Germline values: CDR1 DFQATT, CDR2 SNEGSKA (reference sequence).

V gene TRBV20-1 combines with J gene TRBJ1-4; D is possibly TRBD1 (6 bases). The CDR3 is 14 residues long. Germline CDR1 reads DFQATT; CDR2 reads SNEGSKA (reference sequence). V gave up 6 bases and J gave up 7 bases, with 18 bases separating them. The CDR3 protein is CSAFPGAGGEKLFF. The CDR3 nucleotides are TGCAGTGCCTTTCCGGGGGCCGGGGGTGAAAAACTGTTTTTT.